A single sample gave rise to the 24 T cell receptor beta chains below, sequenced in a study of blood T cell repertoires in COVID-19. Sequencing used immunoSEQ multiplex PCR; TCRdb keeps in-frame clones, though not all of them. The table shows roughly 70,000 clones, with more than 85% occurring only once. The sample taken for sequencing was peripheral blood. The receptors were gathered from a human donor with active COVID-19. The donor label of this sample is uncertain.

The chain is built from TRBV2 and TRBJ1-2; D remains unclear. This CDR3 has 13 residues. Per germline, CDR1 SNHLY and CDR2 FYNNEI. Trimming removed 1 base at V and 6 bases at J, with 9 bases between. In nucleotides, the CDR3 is TGTGCCAGCAGTGAAGGAAGGAGCGATGGCTACACCTTC. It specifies CASSEGRSDGYTF.

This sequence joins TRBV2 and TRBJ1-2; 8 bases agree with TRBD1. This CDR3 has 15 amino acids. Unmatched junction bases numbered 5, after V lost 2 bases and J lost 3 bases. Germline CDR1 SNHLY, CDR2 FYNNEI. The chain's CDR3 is CASSESGGAHYGYTF. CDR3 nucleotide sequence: TGTGCCAGCAGTGAATCAGGGGGCGCGCACTATGGCTACACCTTC.

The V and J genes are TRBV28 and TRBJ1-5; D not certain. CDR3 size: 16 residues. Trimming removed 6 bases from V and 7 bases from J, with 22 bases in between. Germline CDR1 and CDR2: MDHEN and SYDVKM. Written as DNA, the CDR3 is TGTGCCAGCAGCCTCAGACTCTCCTCGGCGGGGCAGCCCCAGCATTTT. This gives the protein CASSLRLSSAGQPQHF.

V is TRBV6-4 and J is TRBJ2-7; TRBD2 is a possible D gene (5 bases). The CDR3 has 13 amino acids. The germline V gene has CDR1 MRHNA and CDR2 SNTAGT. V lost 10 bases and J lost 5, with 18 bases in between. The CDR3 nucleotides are TGTGCCAACCGGGGTGGGAGTTACGACGAGCAGTACTTC. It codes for CANRGGSYDEQYF.

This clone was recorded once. CDR3 bases: TGTGCCAGCAGCTTCGGACTAGCGGGCGACAATGAGCAGTTCTTC. Translation: CASSFGLAGDNEQFF. This chain connects TRBV5-4 to TRBJ2-1, with 11 bases that match TRBD2. The germline V gene encodes CDR1 SGHNT and CDR2 YYREEE (reference sequence). The trim removed 2 bases at V and 5 bases at J, leaving 3 bases unmatched. The CDR3 has 15 residues.

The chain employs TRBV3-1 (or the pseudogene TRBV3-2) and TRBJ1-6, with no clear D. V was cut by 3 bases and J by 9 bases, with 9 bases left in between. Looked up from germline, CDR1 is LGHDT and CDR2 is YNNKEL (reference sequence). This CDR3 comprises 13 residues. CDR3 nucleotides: TGTGCCAGCAGCCAGGAGATGGGTTCACCCCTCCACTTT. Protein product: CASSQEMGSPLHF.

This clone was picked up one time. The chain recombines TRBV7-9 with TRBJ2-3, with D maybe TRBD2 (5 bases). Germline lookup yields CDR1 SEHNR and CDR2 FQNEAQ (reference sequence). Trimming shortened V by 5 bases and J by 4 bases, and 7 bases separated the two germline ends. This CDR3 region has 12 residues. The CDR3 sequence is CASSPLADTQYF. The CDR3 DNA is TGTGCCAGCAGCCCACTAGCAGATACGCAGTATTTT. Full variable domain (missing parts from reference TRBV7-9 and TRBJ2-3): DTGVSQNPRHKITKRGQNVTFRCDPISEHNRLYWYRQTLGQGPEFLTYFQNEAQLEKSRLLSDRFSAERPKGSFSTLEIQRTEQGDSAMYLCASSPLADTQYFGPGTRLTVL.

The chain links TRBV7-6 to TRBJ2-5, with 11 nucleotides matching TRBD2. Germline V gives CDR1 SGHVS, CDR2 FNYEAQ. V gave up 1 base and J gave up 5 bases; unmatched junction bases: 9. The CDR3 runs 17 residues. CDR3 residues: CASSLGLAGGFAETQYF. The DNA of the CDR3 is TGTGCCAGCAGCTTAGGGCTAGCGGGAGGTTTTGCCGAGACCCAGTACTTC.

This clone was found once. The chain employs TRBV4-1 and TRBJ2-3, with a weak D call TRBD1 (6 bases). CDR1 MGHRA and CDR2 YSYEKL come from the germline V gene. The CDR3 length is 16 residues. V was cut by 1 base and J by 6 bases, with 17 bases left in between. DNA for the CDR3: TGCGCCAGCAGCCAAGCCCAGGGGTCAAGCGCGGATACGCAGTATTTT. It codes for CASSQAQGSSADTQYF.

The chain's CDR3 is CATSRDRTLRNTEAFF. The CDR3 nucleotides are TGTGCCACCAGCAGAGATAGGACACTCAGGAACACTGAAGCTTTCTTT. This chain links TRBV15 with TRBJ1-1; possibly TRBD1 for D (5 bases). Germline V gives CDR1 LNHNV, CDR2 YYDKDF (reference sequence). The CDR3 sequence is 16 residues long. V lost 0 bases and J 1 base, leaving 12 bases between the germline ends.

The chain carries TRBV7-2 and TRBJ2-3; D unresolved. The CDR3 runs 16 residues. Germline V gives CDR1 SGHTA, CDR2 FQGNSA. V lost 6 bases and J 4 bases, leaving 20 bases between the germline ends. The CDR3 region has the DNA TGTGCCAGCAGTTATCCCGGGTCCGGAAGCGCAGATACGCAGTATTTT. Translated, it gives CASSYPGSGSADTQYF.

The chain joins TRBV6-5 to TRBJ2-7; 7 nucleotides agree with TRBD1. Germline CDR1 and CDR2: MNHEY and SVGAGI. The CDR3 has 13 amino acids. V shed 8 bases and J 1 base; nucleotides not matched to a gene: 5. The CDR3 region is CASRDSASYEQYF. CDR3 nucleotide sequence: TGTGCCAGCCGGGACAGCGCTTCCTACGAGCAGTACTTC.

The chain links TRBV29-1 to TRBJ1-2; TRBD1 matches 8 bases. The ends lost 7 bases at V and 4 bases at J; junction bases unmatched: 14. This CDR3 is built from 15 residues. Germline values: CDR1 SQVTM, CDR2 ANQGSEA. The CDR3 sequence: CSAESPDRASYGYTF. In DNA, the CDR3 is TGCAGCGCCGAATCACCGGACAGGGCGAGCTATGGCTACACCTTC.

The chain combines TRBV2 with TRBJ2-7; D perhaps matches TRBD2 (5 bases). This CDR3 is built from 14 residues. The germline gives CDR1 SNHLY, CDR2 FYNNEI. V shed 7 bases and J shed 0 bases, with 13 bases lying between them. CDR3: CASKSSSSSYEQYF. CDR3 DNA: TGTGCCAGCAAATCTAGCTCAAGCTCCTACGAGCAGTACTTC.

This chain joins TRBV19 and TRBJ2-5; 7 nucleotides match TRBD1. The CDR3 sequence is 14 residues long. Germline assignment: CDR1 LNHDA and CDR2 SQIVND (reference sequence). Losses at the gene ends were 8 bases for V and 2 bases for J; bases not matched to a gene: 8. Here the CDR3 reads CASGTGVRQETQYF. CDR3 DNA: TGTGCCAGTGGAACAGGGGTCCGTCAAGAGACCCAGTACTTC.

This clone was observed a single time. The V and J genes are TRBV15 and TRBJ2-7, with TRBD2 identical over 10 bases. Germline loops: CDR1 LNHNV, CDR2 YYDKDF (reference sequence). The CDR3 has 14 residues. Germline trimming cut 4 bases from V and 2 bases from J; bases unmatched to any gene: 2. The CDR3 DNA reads TGTGCCACCAGCACCCTAGCGGGAGCCTACGAGCAGTACTTC. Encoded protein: CATSTLAGAYEQYF.

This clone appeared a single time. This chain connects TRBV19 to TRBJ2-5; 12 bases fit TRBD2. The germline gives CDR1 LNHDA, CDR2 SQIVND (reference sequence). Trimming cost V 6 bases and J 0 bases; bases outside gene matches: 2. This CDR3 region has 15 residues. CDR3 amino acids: CASRGTSGHQETQYF. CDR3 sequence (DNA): TGTGCCAGTAGGGGGACTAGCGGGCACCAAGAGACCCAGTACTTC.

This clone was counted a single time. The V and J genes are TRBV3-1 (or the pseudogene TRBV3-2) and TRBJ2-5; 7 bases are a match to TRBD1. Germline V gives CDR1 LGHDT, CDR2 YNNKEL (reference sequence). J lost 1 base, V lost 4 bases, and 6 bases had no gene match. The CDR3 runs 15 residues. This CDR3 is CASSLDRLTQETQYF. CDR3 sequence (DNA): TGTGCCAGCAGCCTGGACAGGCTTACCCAAGAGACCCAGTACTTC.

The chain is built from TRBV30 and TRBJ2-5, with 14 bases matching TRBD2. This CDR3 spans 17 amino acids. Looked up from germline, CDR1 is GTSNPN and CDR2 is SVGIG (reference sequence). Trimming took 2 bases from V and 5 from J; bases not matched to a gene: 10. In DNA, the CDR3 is TGTGCCTGGAGTCTATGGACTAGCGGGAGGACTACGGAGACCCAGTACTTC. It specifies CAWSLWTSGRTTETQYF.

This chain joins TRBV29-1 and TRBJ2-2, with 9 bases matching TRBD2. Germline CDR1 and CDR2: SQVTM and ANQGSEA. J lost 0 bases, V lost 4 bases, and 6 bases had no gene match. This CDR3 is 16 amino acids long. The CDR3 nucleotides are TGCAGCGTTGCTGGGGCTAGCGGGGCGAACACCGGGGAGCTGTTTTTT. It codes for CSVAGASGANTGELFF.

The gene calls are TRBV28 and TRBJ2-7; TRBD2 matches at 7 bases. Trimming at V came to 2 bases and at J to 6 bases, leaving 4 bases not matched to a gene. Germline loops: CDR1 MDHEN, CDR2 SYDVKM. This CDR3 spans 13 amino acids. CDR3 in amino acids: CASSLRTGGEQYF. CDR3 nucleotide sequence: TGTGCCAGCAGTTTACGGACGGGAGGCGAGCAGTACTTC.

CDR3 bases: TGTGCCAGCAGTTTAGAGGACAGGGGGCTTAACAACGAGCAGTACTTC. Amino acid sequence: CASSLEDRGLNNEQYF. The chain links TRBV27 to TRBJ2-7; 11 nucleotides align to TRBD1. CDR1 and CDR2 (germline): MNHEY, SMNVEV (reference sequence). The CDR3 contains 16 residues. Trimming at V came to 2 bases and at J to 5 bases, leaving 8 bases not matched to a gene.

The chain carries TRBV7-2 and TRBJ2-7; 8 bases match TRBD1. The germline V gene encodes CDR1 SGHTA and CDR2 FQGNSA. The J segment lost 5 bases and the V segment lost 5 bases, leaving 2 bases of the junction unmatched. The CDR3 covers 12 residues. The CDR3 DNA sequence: TGTGCCAGCAGCCAACAGGGGGACGAGCAGTACTTC. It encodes CASSQQGDEQYF.

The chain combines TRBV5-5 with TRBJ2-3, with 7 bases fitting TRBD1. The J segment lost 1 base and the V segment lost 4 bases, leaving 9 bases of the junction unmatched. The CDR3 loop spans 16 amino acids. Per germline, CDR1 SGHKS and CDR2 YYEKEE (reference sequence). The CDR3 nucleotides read TGTGCCAGCAGCCCGCCCTCGCAGGGGGGCACAGATACGCAGTATTTT. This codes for CASSPPSQGGTDTQYF.